The text below deals with one T cell receptor beta chain. This record belongs to a study of OX40 agonist ivuxolimab in advanced cancers. The germline gives CDR1 SNHLY, CDR2 FYNNEI. The CDR3 has 14 residues. V dropped 4 bases and J dropped 8 bases, with 16 bases sitting between them. Assay used: immunoSEQ multiplex PCR; TCRdb lists only in-frame clones, some missing. The sample yields about 64,000 clones, around 90% seen once. The clonotype comes from an adult with an advanced solid tumor such as melanoma, head and neck, liver or kidney cancer. Sequenced material: CD4+ or CD8+ T cells sorted from blood, taken in a trial of the OX40 agonist ivuxolimab. The V call is TRBV2, the J call TRBJ2-3; maybe TRBD1 (5 bases). In nucleotides, the CDR3 is TGTGCCAGCAGTGTTCCCCCGATCAGGGCTACGCAGTATTTT. It translates to CASSVPPIRATQYF.